This entry concerns a single T cell receptor beta chain. Random-hexamer reverse transcription was applied to about 0.45 to 1 ug RNA. Amplification of TCR beta CDR3 spanned 54 Vbeta and 13 Jbeta via immunoSEQ multiplex PCR. TCRdb analysed the immunoSEQ multiplex PCR reads with MiXCR anew, one entry per CDR3 protein. The sample holds roughly 180,000 distinct CDR3 sequences, about 95% seen once. This entry is derived from a study of CD8 T cells in Susac syndrome. The study sequenced TCR beta in blood CD8+ and CD4+ T cells. The controls, all healthy donors, were matched for age and sex. Losses at the gene ends were 6 bases for V and 1 base for J; bases not matched to a gene: 9. Germline assignment: CDR1 DFQATT and CDR2 SNEGSKA (reference sequence). This CDR3 has 14 amino acids.

The sequence was obtained from a human donor in good health. The material sequenced was CD4+ T cells from PBMCs. The V gene is TRBV20-1, the J gene TRBJ2-7; 7 nucleotides match TRBD2. The CDR3 loop is CSAPRVAGSYEQYF. In nucleotides, the CDR3 is TGCAGTGCACCCCGGGTAGCGGGTTCCTACGAGCAGTACTTC.